Shown below are 5 T cell receptor beta chains from a single sample sequenced in a study of OX40 agonist ivuxolimab in advanced cancers. Produced via immunoSEQ multiplex PCR; TCRdb's table is partial and in-frame only. Among around 80,000 clones listed, around 87% were seen once. Material: CD4+ or CD8+ T cells sorted from blood, obtained in a trial of the OX40 agonist ivuxolimab. The receptors derive from an adult with an advanced solid tumor such as melanoma, head and neck, liver or kidney cancer.

In its sample, this clone was seen once. The genes are TRBV9 and TRBJ2-1; 13 bases align to TRBD2. Germline assignment: CDR1 SGDLS and CDR2 YYNGEE. With 7 bases clipped from V and 6 bases from J, the junction kept 7 bases outside the gene matches. The CDR3 contains 15 residues. CDR3 amino acids: CASATSGRAGNEQFF. The CDR3 region has the DNA TGTGCCAGCGCTACTAGCGGGAGGGCAGGCAATGAGCAGTTCTTC.

J is TRBJ1-1 and V is TRBV19; the D is unclear. The CDR3 is made up of 13 amino acids. Trimming took off 1 base at V and 5 bases at J, with 8 bases between the two ends. Germline values: CDR1 LNHDA, CDR2 SQIVND (reference sequence). The CDR3 DNA reads as TGTGCCAGTAGTATAGGGATGCTGACTGAAGCTTTCTTT. This codes for CASSIGMLTEAFF.

This clone turned up a few times. This chain uses TRBV4-1 with TRBJ1-4; D uncertain. The CDR3 extends over 15 amino acids. Trimming stripped 2 bases from V and 3 bases from J, with 10 bases between. Germline V lookup: CDR1 MGHRA, CDR2 YSYEKL. CDR3 DNA: TGCGCCAGCAGCCAAACAGAGTACGCTAATGAAAAACTGTTTTTT. It yields the protein CASSQTEYANEKLFF.

This clone was picked up one time. The chain couples TRBV5-1 to TRBJ1-6, with D possibly TRBD1 on 6 matching bases. Trimming shortened V by 1 base and J by 5 bases, and 16 bases separated the two germline ends. The CDR3 has 17 amino acids. Per the germline V gene, CDR1 is SGHRS and CDR2 is YFSETQ. This CDR3 reads CASSLTARTDNNSPLHF. The CDR3 DNA sequence: TGCGCCAGCAGCTTGACGGCCAGGACAGACAATAATTCACCCCTCCACTTT.

V and J are TRBV11-2 and TRBJ1-2, with 8 bases lining up with TRBD1. J was trimmed by 1 base and V by 6 bases; bases with no gene match: 7. Per the germline V gene, CDR1 is SGHAT and CDR2 is FQNNGV. This CDR3 contains 15 residues. As DNA, the CDR3 is TGTGCCAGCAGACCCGGACAGGGCGATAACTATGGCTACACCTTC. Protein: CASRPGQGDNYGYTF.